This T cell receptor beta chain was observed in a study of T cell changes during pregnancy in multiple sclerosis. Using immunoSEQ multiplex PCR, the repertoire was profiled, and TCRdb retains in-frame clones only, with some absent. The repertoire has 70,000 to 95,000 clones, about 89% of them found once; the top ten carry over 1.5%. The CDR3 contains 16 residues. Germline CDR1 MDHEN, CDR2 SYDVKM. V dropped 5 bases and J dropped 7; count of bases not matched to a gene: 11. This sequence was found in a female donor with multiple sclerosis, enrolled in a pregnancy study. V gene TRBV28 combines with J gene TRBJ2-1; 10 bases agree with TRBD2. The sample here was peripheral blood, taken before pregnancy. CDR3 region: CASSPPLAGGPNEQFF. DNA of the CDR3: TGTGCCAGCAGTCCTCCCTTAGCGGGGGGCCCTAATGAGCAGTTCTTC. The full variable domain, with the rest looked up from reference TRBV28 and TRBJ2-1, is DVKVTQSSRYLVKRTGEKVFLECVQDMDHENMFWYRQDPGLGLRLIYFSYDVKMKEKGDIPEGYSVSREKKERFSLILESASTNQTSMYLCASSPPLAGGPNEQFFGPGTRLTVL.